A selection of T cell receptor beta chains follows, all from one sample in a study of patients and donors after allogeneic stem cell transplantation. TCRdb called the RT-PCR reads again in MiXCR, with one record for every CDR3 protein. The repertoire has 150,000 to 250,000 distinct CDR3 sequences, less than 45% of them found once; the top ten carry less than 40%. Sequenced input: blood, either unsorted or a sorted T cell fraction (not recorded which). All receptors derive from a human donor who was either an allogeneic HSCT recipient or a stem cell or donor lymphocyte infusion donor (not recorded which). It is not recorded whose cells these are; they may come from a transplant donor. Both conserved end residues are part of each CDR3. Each record gives: J gene, V gene, clone size, D gene, CDR3 protein, CDR3 DNA. A D gene is named only where the DNA matches it firmly. Clone size is given for some rows only: seen once, a few or many times, or a class if the clone is expanded.

TRBJ2-5 TRBV12-3/TRBV12-4 NA NA CASSPPWGQETQYF TGTGCCAGCAGTCCCCCGTGGGGCCAAGAGACCCAGTACTTC
TRBJ2-3 TRBV5-1 NA NA CASSRQSSDTDTQYF TGCGCCAGCAGCCGACAGTCTAGCGACACAGATACGCAGTATTTT
TRBJ1-1 TRBV5-6 NA NA CASSLYLGVTEAFF TGTGCCAGCAGCTTGTATCTTGGGGTAACTGAAGCTTTCTTT
TRBJ1-1 TRBV12-3/TRBV12-4 few NA CASSFRARGEAFF TGTGCCAGCAGTTTTAGGGCTCGGGGTGAAGCTTTCTTT
TRBJ2-1 TRBV11-1 NA TRBD1 CASSLDGGTGNEQFF TGTGCCAGCAGCTTAGATGGTGGGACAGGGAATGAGCAGTTCTTC
TRBJ2-1 TRBV7-9 NA NA CASSLGTVARNEQFF TGTGCCAGCAGCTTAGGAACCGTCGCAAGGAATGAGCAGTTCTTC
TRBJ2-7 TRBV28 NA TRBD2 CASSSDVLATYEQYF TGTGCCAGCAGTTCAGACGTACTAGCGACTTACGAGCAGTACTTC
TRBJ2-7 TRBV2 NA NA CASSEDRLNEQYF TGTGCCAGCAGTGAAGACAGACTAAACGAGCAGTACTTC
TRBJ1-5 TRBV20-1 NA TRBD1 CSARQGTQPQHF TGCAGTGCCCGACAGGGAACTCAGCCCCAGCATTTT
TRBJ2-1 TRBV12-3/TRBV12-4 NA NA CASSVYRGLGYNEQFF TGTGCCAGCAGTGTTTACCGGGGACTTGGCTACAATGAGCAGTTCTTC
TRBJ2-3 TRBV29-1 many NA CSVAPGGIDTQYF TGCAGCGTTGCGCCGGGGGGCATAGATACGCAGTATTTT
TRBJ2-7 TRBV29-1 NA NA CSVVTDNSYEQYF TGCAGCGTTGTAACGGACAACTCCTACGAGCAGTACTTC
TRBJ1-4 TRBV12-3/TRBV12-4 NA NA CASTDPGNEKLFF TGTGCCAGCACAGACCCAGGGAATGAAAAACTGTTTTTT
TRBJ1-2 TRBV29-1 NA NA CSGGPDTPNYGYTF TGCAGCGGGGGTCCGGACACCCCGAACTATGGCTACACCTTC
TRBJ1-6 TRBV6-6 NA NA CASLRPRDYNSPLHF TGTGCCAGCCTCCGCCCGCGGGATTATAATTCACCCCTCCACTTT
TRBJ2-7 TRBV6-2/TRBV6-3 NA TRBD2 CASSTLAGDTSYEQYF TGTGCCAGCAGTACCTTAGCGGGAGACACCTCCTACGAGCAGTACTTC
TRBJ2-7 TRBV29-1 NA TRBD2 CSAIGGRSHEQYF TGCAGCGCCATCGGCGGGAGGTCCCACGAGCAGTACTTC
TRBJ1-3 TRBV12-3/TRBV12-4 few NA CASSFISGGSGNTIYF TGTGCCAGCAGTTTTATTTCGGGGGGCTCTGGAAACACCATATATTTT
TRBJ1-2 TRBV20-1 few NA CSARLSRRGSYGYTF TGCAGTGCTAGGCTCAGTAGGAGGGGGTCCTATGGCTACACCTTC
TRBJ1-1 TRBV6-2/TRBV6-3 few NA CASSYHPRWSNTEAFF TGTGCCAGCAGTTACCATCCCCGGTGGTCGAACACTGAAGCTTTCTTT
TRBJ1-1 TRBV30 NA TRBD1 CAWTGGTGVNTEAFF TGTGCCTGGACAGGGGGGACAGGGGTGAACACTGAAGCTTTCTTT